This TCR beta chain was recorded in a study of HIV-infected patients and healthy controls. Regarding the study as a whole: Healthy control repertoires had roughly threefold more distinct CDR3s than untreated HIV+ repertoires, and higher Shannon diversity. Comparisons were complicated because patients and controls had unequal numbers of distinct sequences. MAIT alpha-chain CDR3s were frequent in healthy controls, depleted in HIV+.

Reverse transcription used around 480 ng RNA and constant-region primers for alpha and beta. Separate chain-specific third strand synthesis with multiplexing indices produced the alpha and beta libraries. A 5' RACE adapter with a random hexamer and the SP2 primer site was joined to cDNA. TCRdb re-analysed the 5' RACE reads in MiXCR, keeping a single row per CDR3 protein. The sample includes under 20,000 distinct CDR3 sequences, 9.4% seen only once; the top ten take 5% to 6.5%. Ten or more counts support this clonotype. Its target is not known. No cell fractionation was done, so the repertoire covers all unsorted peripheral blood T cells. V gave up 2 bases and J gave up 2 bases; unmatched junction bases: 1. Germline CDR1 MNHNS, CDR2 SASEGT. The CDR3 consists of 15 residues.

Input material: blood. The TCR originated in an adult in good health. V usage is TRBV6-1 and J usage is TRBJ2-3; TRBD2 aligns across 10 bases. For the CDR3, the DNA is TGTGCCAGCAGTGAACTAGCGGGAGCCACAGATACGCAGTATTTT. Protein product: CASSELAGATDTQYF.